The sequence of this T cell receptor beta chain was determined in a study of T cells in Graves' hyperthyroidism and ophthalmopathy. Germline values: CDR1 MGHRA, CDR2 YSYEKL. Trimming pared 2 bases from V and 0 bases from J, leaving 10 bases between. This CDR3 has 16 amino acids. From RNA transcripts, TCR beta CDR3 regions were amplified. The TCR CDR3 first-round RT-PCR relied on the HTBI primer set. TCRdb used MiXCR to reprocess the multiplex PCR reads, holding one entry per CDR3 protein. Of more than 300,000 distinct CDR3 sequences listed, about a sixth are singletons. In this sample, this clonotype turned up a few times.

What was sequenced was blood. This receptor was obtained from a woman aged 25 to 45 with Graves' hyperthyroidism that later progressed to Graves' ophthalmopathy. The gene calls are TRBV4-1 and TRBJ2-2; possibly TRBD1 for D (5 bases). CDR3 DNA sequence: TGCGCCAGCAGCCAACCTAGACAGTCGAACACCGGGGAGCTGTTTTTT. As protein: CASSQPRQSNTGELFF.